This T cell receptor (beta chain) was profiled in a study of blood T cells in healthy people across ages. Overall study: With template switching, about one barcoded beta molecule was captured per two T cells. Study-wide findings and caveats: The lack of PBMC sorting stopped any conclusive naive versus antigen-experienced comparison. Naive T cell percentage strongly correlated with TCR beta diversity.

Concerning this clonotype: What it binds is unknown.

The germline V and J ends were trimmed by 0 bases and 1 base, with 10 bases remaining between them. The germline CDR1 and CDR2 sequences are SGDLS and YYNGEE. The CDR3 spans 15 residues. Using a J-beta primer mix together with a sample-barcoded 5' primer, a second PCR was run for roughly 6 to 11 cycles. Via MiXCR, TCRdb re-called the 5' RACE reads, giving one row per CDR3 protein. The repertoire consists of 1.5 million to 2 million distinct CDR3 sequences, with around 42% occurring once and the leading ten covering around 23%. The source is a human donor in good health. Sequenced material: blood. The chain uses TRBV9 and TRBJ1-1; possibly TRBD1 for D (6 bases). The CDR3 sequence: CASSVGAGANTEAFF. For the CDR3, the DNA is TGTGCCAGCAGCGTAGGGGCAGGGGCGAACACTGAAGCTTTCTTT.